This TCR beta chain stems from a study of blood T cell repertoires in COVID-19. Looking at the study overall: T cells, B-cell-depleted T cells, or PBMCs supplied cDNA or gDNA.

The length of the CDR3 is 13 residues. The germline V and J ends were trimmed by 3 bases and 4 bases, with 12 bases remaining between them. Germline-derived CDR1 and CDR2 are DFQATT and SNEGSKA (reference sequence). Some clones are missing from TCRdb's copy, which holds only in-frame ones; the method was immunoSEQ multiplex PCR. The sample yields about 200,000 clones, 65% to 90% seen once. Which cohort a participant joined came from the clinical history participants gave. Exposed enrollees had met someone with a PCR-confirmed or clinician-diagnosed COVID-19 case at some point within the 2 weeks before study entry.

The TCR sequence derives from a woman aged 25 to 39 who had been exposed to COVID-19. This chain links TRBV20-1 with TRBJ2-5; a possible D gene is TRBD2 (5 bases). The sequenced sample was PBMCs or T cells enriched from blood (not recorded which). The CDR3 DNA reads as TGCAGTGCTAGTAGGCTAGCTCGAGAGACCCAGTACTTC. This sequence encodes CSASRLARETQYF.